Below are 23 T cell receptor beta chains sequenced from a single sample in a study of T-cell reconstitution after alpha-beta-depleted transplantation in children. Unique molecular identifiers featured in how the TCRbeta library was prepared. TCRdb redid the calling of the PCR reads with MiXCR, one entry per CDR3 protein. This sample yields about 640,000 distinct CDR3 sequences, of which around 16% are seen a single time; approximately 1.1% belongs to the top ten. The sequencing used PBMCs from the stem cell graft donor, collected from the stem cell graft. These receptors originate from a human donor who donated a stem cell graft to a child with acute myeloid leukemia.

This clonotype was seen only a few times. The chain is built from TRBV12-3 or TRBV12-4 and TRBJ1-2; 7 nucleotides match TRBD1. The length of the CDR3 is 14 residues. After removal of 4 bases from V and 2 bases from J, the junction contained 4 bases not matched to a gene. CDR3 sequence reads: CASSYQGVNYGYTF. CDR3 nucleotides: TGTGCCAGCAGTTACCAGGGGGTGAACTATGGCTACACCTTC.

This clonotype was seen repeatedly, ten times or more. V is TRBV20-1 and J is TRBJ1-1, with a possible D match to TRBD1 (6 bases). Germline CDR1 is DFQATT and CDR2 is SNEGSKA (reference sequence). Between the trimmed V and J ends, which lost 6 bases and 6 bases, there was a span of 11 bases. This CDR3 has 11 amino acids. The CDR3 bases are TGCAGTGCCGGGGGGGCCGCTGAAGCTTTCTTT. Protein product: CSAGGAAEAFF.

This clonotype was observed at least ten times. V usage is TRBV4-3 and J usage is TRBJ2-1; either TRBD1 or TRBD2 may fit D (5 bases each). V gave up 1 base and J gave up 0 bases, with 10 bases separating them. The germline V gene has CDR1 LGHNA and CDR2 YSLEER. CDR3 length equals 16 residues. The CDR3 is CASSQGDGNSYNEQFF. DNA of the CDR3: TGCGCCAGCAGCCAAGGGGACGGAAACTCCTACAATGAGCAGTTCTTC.

This clonotype was detected many times. J is TRBJ1-2 and V is TRBV7-2, with D perhaps matching TRBD1 (6 bases). The CDR3 is 14 residues long. Germline V gene data show CDR1 as SGHTA and CDR2 as FQGNSA. V lost 1 base, J lost 2 bases, and 8 bases lay in between. CDR3 sequence reads: CASSLGTANYGYTF. The CDR3 DNA reads TGTGCCAGCAGCTTAGGGACAGCGAACTATGGCTACACCTTC. Full variable domain (outside the CDR3, taken from reference TRBV7-2 and TRBJ1-2): GAGVSQSPSNKVTEKGKDVELRCDPISGHTALYWYRQSLGQGLEFLIYFQGNSAPDKSGLPSDRFSAERTGGSVSTLTIQRTQQEDSAVYLCASSLGTANYGYTFGSGTRLTVV.

This clonotype was counted many times. The CDR3 coding sequence is TGCGCCAGCAGCTTGGGGAAGGGGACAGTCTACTCCTACGAGCAGTACGTC. It yields the protein CASSLGKGTVYSYEQYV. The chain combines TRBV5-1 with TRBJ2-7, with 7 bases lining up with TRBD1. Germline V gene data show CDR1 as SGHRS and CDR2 as YFSETQ. The CDR3 contains 17 residues. Germline trimming cut 0 bases from V and 0 bases from J; bases unmatched to any gene: 9.

The sample holds many counts of this clonotype. The CDR3, as DNA: TGTGCCAGCAGCCCGGGGGACACCGGCCCGCAGTACGTC. It translates to CASSPGDTGPQYV. The rearrangement uses TRBV6-1 and TRBJ2-7, with D perhaps given as TRBD1 or TRBD2 (6 bases each). CDR1 and CDR2 from the germline V gene are MNHNS and SASEGT. CDR3 length equals 13 residues. Trimming stripped 6 bases from V and 9 bases from J, with 18 bases between.

This clonotype was found once. A read error may explain this, as a much larger clone is one base away. The chain employs TRBV5-4 and TRBJ1-2, with D possibly matching TRBD1 (6 bases). V lost 4 bases and J lost 7, with 14 bases in between. CDR3 length: 13 amino acids. Germline V gene lookup returns CDR1 SGHNT and CDR2 YYREEE (reference sequence). Written as DNA, the CDR3 is TGTGCCAGCAGCCTAGCGACAGGTCGTGGCTACACCTTC. Translated, it gives CASSLATGRGYTF.

This clonotype occurred many times. The rearrangement links TRBV12-3 or TRBV12-4 to TRBJ1-5; D perhaps matches TRBD1 (5 bases). The V and J ends lost 2 bases and 6 bases respectively, with 5 bases between them. The CDR3 sequence is 12 residues long. The CDR3 protein is CASSLRGQPQHF. In nucleotides, the CDR3 is TGTGCCAGCAGTTTAAGGGGTCAGCCCCAGCATTTT.

The chain carries TRBV11-2 and TRBJ2-7; a possible D gene is TRBD2 (5 bases). The CDR3 contains 15 residues. V lost 1 base and J 5 bases, leaving 15 bases between the germline ends. CDR1 SGHAT and CDR2 FQNNGV come from the germline V gene. The CDR3 nucleotides read TGTGCCAGCAGCTTAGCGGTCTGGGATAGCGACGAGCAGTACTTC. Protein sequence: CASSLAVWDSDEQYF.

Comment on this clonotype: A much bigger clone sits one base away, suggesting this may be a read error. The conserved closing phenylalanine or tryptophan is absent in this CDR3, likely reflecting a read error. The J gene is TRBJ2-1, the V gene TRBV9; 9 nucleotides line up with TRBD2. This CDR3 comprises 16 residues. CDR1 is SGDLS and CDR2 is YYNGEE in the germline V gene. V trimming: 3 bases; J trimming: 4 bases; junction bases outside the gene matches: 8. CDR3 nucleotide sequence: TGTGCCAGCAGCGGACCAGGACTAGCGATATACAATGAGCAGTTCGTC. Its translation: CASSGPGLAIYNEQFV.

The chain carries TRBV4-3 and TRBJ2-7; D ambiguous. From germline, CDR1 is LGHNA and CDR2 YSLEER. The germline V and J ends were trimmed by 0 bases and 1 base, with 10 bases remaining between them. The CDR3 runs to 15 residues. Here the CDR3 DNA reads TGCGCCAGCAGCCAAGAGTGGATAGGGTCCTACGAGCAGTACTTC. As protein: CASSQEWIGSYEQYF.

This clonotype occurred many times. This chain connects TRBV10-3 to TRBJ1-1; TRBD1 matches 7 bases. CDR1 is ENHRY, CDR2 SYGVKD, per germline. The CDR3 has 15 residues. The junction had 8 bases not matched to a gene; V was cut back by 4 bases and J by 3 bases. CDR3 nucleotides: TGTGCCATCAGTGTTCGGACAGGCGGAGACACTGAAGCTTTCTTT. Translation: CAISVRTGGDTEAFF.

The V call is TRBV7-2, the J call TRBJ2-2; D is possibly TRBD1 or TRBD2 (5 bases each). CDR3 size: 15 residues. The germline V and J ends were trimmed by 1 base and 5 bases, with 11 bases remaining between them. The germline gives CDR1 SGHTA, CDR2 FQGNSA. Written as DNA, the CDR3 is TGTGCCAGCAGCTTAGGACTGGGGGATACCGGGGAGCTGTTTTTT. Its protein product is CASSLGLGDTGELFF.

The V call is TRBV7-9, the J call TRBJ2-1, with 7 bases that match TRBD2. The germline gives CDR1 SEHNR, CDR2 FQNEAQ (reference sequence). CDR3 length equals 17 residues. V was pared by 5 bases and J by 3 bases, with 13 bases of the junction left unmatched. DNA for the CDR3: TGTGCCAGCAGCCACCAGGGACTACGTGTCCTCTACAATGAGCAGTTCTTC. This codes for CASSHQGLRVLYNEQFF.

The V call is TRBV7-2, the J call TRBJ2-7, with D perhaps matching TRBD1 (5 bases). This CDR3 has 15 amino acids. Deletions cut 2 bases from V and 0 bases from J, with 11 bases between. Germline lookup yields CDR1 SGHTA and CDR2 FQGNSA. The CDR3 DNA reads as TGTGCCAGCAGCTTACAGGGCCAACCCTCCTACGAGCAGTACTTC. It specifies CASSLQGQPSYEQYF.

The rearrangement joins TRBV20-1 to TRBJ2-2; 7 nucleotides line up with TRBD1. CDR1 is DFQATT and CDR2 is SNEGSKA in the germline V gene (reference sequence). J lost 4 bases, V lost 6 bases, and 8 bases had no gene match. The CDR3 has 14 amino acids. The CDR3 region has the DNA TGCAGTGCACCCCGGACAGGTCGCACCGGGGAGCTGTTTTTT. Translation gives CSAPRTGRTGELFF.

Notes on this clonotype: One junction end disagrees with the germline gene, perhaps due to a read error. This rearrangement joins TRBV7-2 to TRBJ1-2; possibly TRBD1 for D (5 bases). The CDR3 sequence is 13 residues long. Germline CDR1 is SGHTA and CDR2 is FQGNSA. CDR3 residues: CASSSSPAGVWAF. CDR3 nucleotide sequence: TGTGCCAGCAGCTCTTCCCCGGCGGGGGTCTGGGCCTTC.

This clonotype was found a few times. The rearrangement joins TRBV6-5 to TRBJ2-2; D may correspond to TRBD1 or TRBD2 (5 bases each). CDR3 size: 18 residues. V lost 0 bases, J lost 1 base, and 15 bases lay in between. Germline CDR1 reads MNHEY; CDR2 reads SVGAGI. The CDR3 loop is CASSYSRKGTRNTGELFF. CDR3 nucleotides: TGTGCCAGCAGTTACTCGAGAAAAGGGACCCGGAACACCGGGGAGCTGTTTTTT.

V and J are TRBV28 and TRBJ1-4, with 7 bases fitting TRBD1. CDR3 length: 14 residues. V dropped 6 bases and J dropped 7; count of bases not matched to a gene: 8. CDR1 MDHEN and CDR2 SYDVKM come from the germline V gene. CDR3 sequence reads: CASRGTEGGEKLFF. CDR3 in DNA: TGTGCCAGCAGGGGGACAGAGGGAGGTGAAAAACTGTTTTTT.

The rearrangement uses TRBV4-3 and TRBJ2-2; D is perhaps TRBD1 (6 bases). This CDR3 is built from 16 residues. The V end lost 0 bases, the J end lost 5 bases, and 13 bases lay between the germline ends. Germline loops: CDR1 LGHNA, CDR2 YSLEER. The CDR3 region is CASSQDLARGTGELFF. The DNA of the CDR3 is TGCGCCAGCAGCCAAGATTTGGCCAGGGGAACCGGGGAGCTGTTTTTT.

In its sample, this clonotype was seen a few times. The gene calls are TRBV5-1 and TRBJ2-3, with D uncertain. Germline CDR1 and CDR2: SGHRS and YFSETQ. Deletions cut 4 bases from V and 0 bases from J, with 12 bases between. The CDR3 contains 15 residues. The CDR3 region is CASSPGPLSTDTQYF. CDR3 bases: TGCGCCAGCAGCCCCGGCCCTCTAAGCACAGATACGCAGTATTTT.

This sequence joins TRBV28 and TRBJ2-1, with 9 positions matching TRBD2. CDR3 length: 16 residues. Losses at the gene ends were 6 bases for V and 7 bases for J; bases not matched to a gene: 13. Germline V gene data show CDR1 as MDHEN and CDR2 as SYDVKM. The CDR3 coding sequence is TGTGCCAGCAGGCGGGCCGGGGAGCGGGGGGTGAATGAGCAGTTCTTC. Translation: CASRRAGERGVNEQFF.

This clonotype has a count of ten or more. The chain carries TRBV20-1 and TRBJ1-1; possible D gene TRBD1, 6 bases. The CDR3 extends over 11 amino acids. The V end was cut by 6 bases, the J end by 4 bases, with 9 bases between. Per germline, CDR1 DFQATT and CDR2 SNEGSKA (reference sequence). CDR3 sequence reads: CSAQGPTEAFF. The CDR3 region has the DNA TGCAGTGCCCAGGGGCCCACTGAAGCTTTCTTT.